This TCR beta chain emerged from a study of cytomegalovirus exposure and HLA in healthy donors. Study-level findings and limits: Later analysis showed TCR association rates varying by HLA locus, highest for DRB1 and lowest for HLA-C. TRBV6-2, TRBV6-3 and other indistinguishable V segments were excluded.

The length of the CDR3 is 15 residues. V was shortened by 5 bases and J by 5 bases, with 16 bases between the two germline ends. Germline V lookup: CDR1 MNHNS, CDR2 SASEGT. Amplification used 60 Vbeta primers and 13 Jbeta primers. The assay was immunoSEQ multiplex PCR, and TCRdb's table has in-frame clones only and misses some. The profile shows under 110,000 clones, under 80% of them singletons. With respect to this clone: Its antigen remains unknown.

Samples came from healthy bone marrow donors. The receptor's source is a man aged 55-75 years in good health and CMV-seronegative. This sequence joins TRBV6-1 and TRBJ1-5, with D maybe TRBD1 (6 bases). The sample was PBMCs. The DNA of the CDR3 is TGTGCCAGCAGTTTTTCCTCGGGGGGCGATCAGCCCCAGCATTTT. It codes for CASSFSSGGDQPQHF.